This is a list of T cell receptor beta chains from one sample in a study of T-cell memory formation after mild COVID-19. TCRdb used MiXCR to reprocess the 5' RACE reads, holding one entry per CDR3 protein. The sample shows roughly 42,000 distinct CDR3 sequences, roughly 7.2% of them seen only once. The sequencing sample was made of PBMCs or a T cell subset sorted from them (not recorded which). These receptors were obtained from a man aged 18 to 29 who had mild COVID-19 (a few samples of this study predate the infection). Cell type and time point are not known. CDR3s leave out the opening cysteine and the closing phenylalanine or tryptophan. Size is omitted from some rows. Given values are once, few, many or a class for expanded clones.

CDR3aa | abundance | v_gene
ASSYYGDTDTQY | few | TRBV6-2/TRBV6-3
ASSFRGQQQETQY | many | TRBV7-9
AIRFRDINTGELF | few | TRBV10-3
ASTSSYRGLWPNSNQPQH | . | TRBV12-3/TRBV12-4
ASSLGNRETQY | many | TRBV7-2
ASSQGNSGPEGTDTQY | . | TRBV4-3
ASSQDQRQGPPEAF | . | TRBV4-2
ASRRGTFWTGELF | many | TRBV12-2
ASSLPAGDVNEQF | . | TRBV7-2
ASSLERVTQY | few | TRBV5-5